These 8 T cell receptor beta chains share one sample of origin, sequenced in a study of blood T cell repertoires in COVID-19 (TCRdb year 2020). Receptor amplification or capture employed the immunoSEQ multiplex PCR assay. TCRdb retrieved this table from immuneACCESS and kept in-frame rearrangements only. Not all clones are present; in checked studies, unresolved V genes account for under half, and no reason is known for the remainder. Across this sample there are roughly 100,000 clones, with 80% to 90% seen only once. The ten biggest clones cover around 3.2% of the sample. What was sequenced was peripheral blood. The receptors were gathered from a human donor in a cohort sampled during active COVID-19.

The rearrangement joins TRBV7-9 to TRBJ2-1, with 13 bases aligning to TRBD2. Germline lookup yields CDR1 SEHNR and CDR2 FQNEAQ (reference sequence). The CDR3 has 16 amino acids. The V gene end was trimmed by 4 bases and the J gene end by 9 bases; junction bases not matched to a gene: 9. The CDR3 here is CASSYLPGLAGIEQFF. Written as DNA, the CDR3 is TGTGCCAGCAGCTATCTCCCGGGACTAGCGGGGATTGAGCAGTTCTTC. The variable domain in full, with the rest retrieved from reference TRBV7-9 and TRBJ2-1, is DTGVSQNPRHKITKRGQNVTFRCDPISEHNRLYWYRQTLGQGPEFLTYFQNEAQLEKSRLLSDRFSAERPKGSFSTLEIQRTEQGDSAMYLCASSYLPGLAGIEQFFGPGTRLTVL.

V gene TRBV6-5 combines with J gene TRBJ2-7; 10 nucleotides align to TRBD1. Germline-derived CDR1 and CDR2 are MNHEY and SVGAGI. CDR3 length equals 15 residues. J lost 8 bases, V lost 2 bases, and 9 bases had no gene match. The CDR3 DNA reads as TGTGCCAGCAGTTACGTGGGACAGGGGTCGGGACAGCAGTACTTC. It translates to CASSYVGQGSGQQYF.

The chain combines TRBV3-1 (or the pseudogene TRBV3-2) with TRBJ2-7; tentatively, D is TRBD1 (7 bases). The CDR3 extends over 17 amino acids. Germline V gene data show CDR1 as LGHDT and CDR2 as YNNKEL (reference sequence). Trimming removed 4 bases at V and 0 bases at J, with 19 bases between. This chain's CDR3 is CASSPQRRDRLSYEQYF. The CDR3 DNA reads as TGTGCCAGCAGCCCCCAAAGGCGGGACAGACTCTCCTACGAGCAGTACTTC.

The genes are TRBV19 and TRBJ1-1; the D gene is possibly TRBD1 (5 bases). Per germline, CDR1 LNHDA and CDR2 SQIVND (reference sequence). Trimming removed 3 bases from V and 0 bases from J, with 11 bases in between. CDR3 length equals 15 residues. The CDR3 protein is CASSIGGNMNTEAFF. As DNA, the CDR3 is TGTGCCAGTAGTATCGGGGGGAACATGAACACTGAAGCTTTCTTT.

V and J are TRBV20-1 and TRBJ2-1, with a weak D call TRBD2 (5 bases). The germline V gene has CDR1 DFQATT and CDR2 SNEGSKA (reference sequence). CDR3 size: 11 residues. V was pared by 5 bases and J by 5 bases, with 7 bases between. The CDR3 nucleotides are TGCAGTGCTGGGCGGGACAATGAGCAGTTCTTC. Translation: CSAGRDNEQFF.

This chain links TRBV6-2 or TRBV6-3 with TRBJ2-1; D is unresolved. Deletions cut 0 bases from V and 7 bases from J, with 13 bases between. Germline CDR1 reads MNHEY; CDR2 reads SVGEGT. The CDR3 is 15 residues long. The CDR3 DNA follows: TGTGCCAGCAGTTACTCTCAGGCCGTGTGGAATGAGCAGTTCTTC. Amino acids: CASSYSQAVWNEQFF.

V is TRBV11-3 and J is TRBJ1-1; D is unresolved. CDR1 and CDR2 from the germline V gene are SGHNT and YENEEA. V was shortened by 1 base and J by 7 bases, with 10 bases between the two germline ends. The CDR3 loop spans 13 amino acids. The CDR3 is CASSLAPGLEAFF. DNA of the CDR3: TGTGCCAGCAGCTTAGCCCCCGGTCTTGAAGCTTTCTTT.

This clone was recorded a few times. This chain links TRBV10-2 with TRBJ2-5, with 13 nucleotides matching TRBD2. This CDR3 spans 14 amino acids. Unmatched junction bases numbered 1, after V lost 6 bases and J lost 3 bases. Looked up from germline, CDR1 is WSHSY and CDR2 is SAAADI. CDR3 region: CASRGTSGEETQYF. The CDR3 nucleotides are TGCGCCAGCAGGGGGACTAGCGGGGAAGAGACCCAGTACTTC.